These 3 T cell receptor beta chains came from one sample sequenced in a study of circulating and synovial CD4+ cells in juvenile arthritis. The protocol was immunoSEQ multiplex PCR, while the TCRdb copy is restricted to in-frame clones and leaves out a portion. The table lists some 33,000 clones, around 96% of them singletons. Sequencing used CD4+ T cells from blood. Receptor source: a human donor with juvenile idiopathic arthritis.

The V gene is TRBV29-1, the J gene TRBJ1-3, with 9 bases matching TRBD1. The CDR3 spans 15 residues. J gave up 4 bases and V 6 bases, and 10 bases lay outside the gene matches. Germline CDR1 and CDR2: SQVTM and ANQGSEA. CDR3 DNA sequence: TGCAGCGTCGCAGGGACAGGGAGTCCCGGAAACACCATATATTTT. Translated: CSVAGTGSPGNTIYF.

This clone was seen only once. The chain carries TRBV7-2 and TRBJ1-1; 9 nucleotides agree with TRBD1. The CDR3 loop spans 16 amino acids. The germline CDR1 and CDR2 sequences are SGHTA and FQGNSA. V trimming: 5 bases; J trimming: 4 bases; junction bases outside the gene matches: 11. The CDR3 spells CASSPSFDRGGTEAFF. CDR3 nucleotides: TGTGCCAGCAGCCCAAGCTTCGACAGGGGGGGCACTGAAGCTTTCTTT. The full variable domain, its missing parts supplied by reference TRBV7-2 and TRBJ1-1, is GAGVSQSPSNKVTEKGKDVELRCDPISGHTALYWYRQSLGQGLEFLIYFQGNSAPDKSGLPSDRFSAERTGGSVSTLTIQRTQQEDSAVYLCASSPSFDRGGTEAFFGQGTRLTVV.

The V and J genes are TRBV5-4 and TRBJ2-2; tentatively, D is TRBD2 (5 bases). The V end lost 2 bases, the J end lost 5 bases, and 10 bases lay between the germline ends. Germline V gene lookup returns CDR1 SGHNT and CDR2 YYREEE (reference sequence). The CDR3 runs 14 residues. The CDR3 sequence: CASSFGRVTGELFF. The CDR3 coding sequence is TGTGCCAGCAGCTTTGGGCGGGTAACCGGGGAGCTGTTTTTT.